Listed here are 13 T cell receptor beta chains from one sample, sequenced in a study of blood T cell repertoires in COVID-19 (dated by TCRdb to the early 2020s). The library was generated by the immunoSEQ multiplex PCR assay. TCRdb mirrors the immuneACCESS table, restricted to in-frame sequences. Some clones are absent from its copies; in checked studies, under half trace to an unresolved V gene, and the reason for the others is unknown. Present in this sample are some 400,000 clones, around 87% of which were seen just once. The top ten constitute 2% to 2.5% of the sample. Sequenced sample: peripheral blood. Receptor source: a woman aged 60-70 years with COVID-19, enrolled during active disease.

To note about this clone: Other DNA sequences in this sample translate to the same CDR3. CDR3 nucleotides: TGCGCCAGCAGCTTGGAGAGCTCTGGAAACACCATATATTTT. Protein sequence: CASSLESSGNTIYF. The J gene is TRBJ1-3, the V gene TRBV5-1; D call uncertain. The CDR3 length is 14 residues. Trimming pared 0 bases from V and 0 bases from J, leaving 4 bases between. The germline V gene encodes CDR1 SGHRS and CDR2 YFSETQ.

The chain employs TRBV9 and TRBJ1-2, with a possible D match to TRBD1 (6 bases). The CDR3 is made up of 13 amino acids. V dropped 1 base and J dropped 4 bases, with 8 bases sitting between them. CDR1 and CDR2 (germline): SGDLS, YYNGEE. CDR3 sequence reads: CASSVQGTYGYTF. The CDR3 DNA is TGTGCCAGCAGCGTACAGGGGACCTATGGCTACACCTTC.

This sequence joins TRBV28 and TRBJ1-5; D call uncertain. The germline V and J ends were trimmed by 5 bases and 4 bases, with 12 bases remaining between them. The germline CDR1 and CDR2 sequences are MDHEN and SYDVKM. The length of the CDR3 is 14 residues. The CDR3 spells CASSRAAGNQPQHF. In DNA, the CDR3 is TGTGCCAGCAGTCGCGCCGCCGGTAATCAGCCCCAGCATTTT.

J is TRBJ2-2 and V is TRBV3-1 (or the pseudogene TRBV3-2); D possibly corresponds to TRBD2 (6 bases). Germline CDR1 is LGHDT and CDR2 is YNNKEL (reference sequence). Trimming pared 8 bases from V and 5 bases from J, leaving 15 bases between. CDR3 length: 14 residues. The CDR3 region has the DNA TGTGCCAGCCTCGCCCCGGGGAGGACCGGGGAGCTGTTTTTT. Translation gives CASLAPGRTGELFF.

This clone has only one observation. The CDR3 loop is CASSYYNQGWDYGYTF. The CDR3 DNA sequence: TGTGCCAGCAGTTACTACAACCAGGGGTGGGACTATGGCTACACCTTC. The chain couples TRBV6-5 to TRBJ1-2; tentative D call: TRBD1 (6 bases). The CDR3 length is 16 residues. Germline V gene data show CDR1 as MNHEY and CDR2 as SVGAGI. The V gene lost 1 base and the J gene lost 3 bases, with 15 bases spanning the gap.

This sequence joins TRBV5-4 and TRBJ2-2, with D possibly TRBD2 on 5 matching bases. V lost 7 bases and J lost 3, with 19 bases in between. The V gene's germline CDR1 is SGHNT and CDR2 YYREEE (reference sequence). This CDR3 has 16 residues. In DNA form, the CDR3 reads TGTGCCAGCTCCCAATCGGCTAGCCCTTACACCGGGGAGCTGTTTTTT. Translation: CASSQSASPYTGELFF. The complete variable domain, with remaining parts taken from reference TRBV5-4 and TRBJ2-2, reads ETGVTQSPTHLIKTRGQQVTLRCSSQSGHNTVSWYQQALGQGPQFIFQYYREEENGRGNFPPRFSGLQFPNYSSELNVNALELDDSALYLCASSQSASPYTGELFFGEGSRLTVL.

The V and J genes are TRBV5-5 and TRBJ2-3; TRBD1 matches at 7 bases. With 3 bases clipped from V and 8 bases from J, the junction kept 18 bases outside the gene matches. The CDR3 spans 17 residues. Germline lookup yields CDR1 SGHKS and CDR2 YYEKEE (reference sequence). CDR3 coding DNA: TGTGCCAGCAGCTCTGGTATCGAGACAGGGTTCGGCTTTACGCAGTATTTT. Translated, it gives CASSSGIETGFGFTQYF.

The V gene is TRBV24-1, the J gene TRBJ1-6; no clear D gene. This CDR3 has 15 amino acids. Per germline, CDR1 KGHDR and CDR2 SFDVKD. V lost 8 bases and J 2 bases, leaving 12 bases between the germline ends. The chain's CDR3 is CATILIKPYNSPLHF. CDR3 nucleotide sequence: TGTGCCACCATCCTCATTAAGCCCTATAATTCACCCCTCCACTTT.

The chain combines TRBV30 with TRBJ2-1; 8 bases agree with TRBD2. The CDR3 is 12 residues long. The V gene's germline CDR1 is GTSNPN and CDR2 SVGIG (reference sequence). Losses at the gene ends were 1 base for V and 12 bases for J; bases not matched to a gene: 5. The CDR3 loop reads CAWSEVRGGQFF. In nucleotides, the CDR3 is TGTGCCTGGAGTGAAGTCCGGGGGGGGCAGTTCTTC.

V usage is TRBV7-2 and J usage is TRBJ1-4, with TRBD1 identical over 7 bases. The CDR3 contains 14 residues. Trimming took 5 bases from V and 5 from J; bases not matched to a gene: 5. Germline V gives CDR1 SGHTA, CDR2 FQGNSA. The CDR3 reads CASSGGTVNEKLFF. In nucleotides, the CDR3 is TGTGCCAGCAGCGGGGGGACAGTCAATGAAAAACTGTTTTTT.

The chain uses TRBV28 and TRBJ2-4, with TRBD1 identical over 7 bases. The CDR3 length is 15 residues. With 5 bases clipped from V and 3 bases from J, the junction kept 7 bases outside the gene matches. Germline V gives CDR1 MDHEN, CDR2 SYDVKM. CDR3 DNA sequence: TGTGCCAGCAGTAGGACAGGCATGGGCAAAAACATTCAGTACTTC. The encoded protein is CASSRTGMGKNIQYF. Combining the CDR3 with reference TRBV28 and TRBJ2-4 gives the whole variable domain DVKVTQSSRYLVKRTGEKVFLECVQDMDHENMFWYRQDPGLGLRLIYFSYDVKMKEKGDIPEGYSVSREKKERFSLILESASTNQTSMYLCASSRTGMGKNIQYFGAGTRLSVL.

The rearrangement links TRBV5-1 to TRBJ1-5; D is unclear. Germline V gene lookup returns CDR1 SGHRS and CDR2 YFSETQ. Trimming removed 4 bases at V and 5 bases at J, with 13 bases between. The CDR3 covers 14 residues. The CDR3 region is CASSTEGIDQPQHF. The CDR3 DNA follows: TGCGCCAGCAGCACGGAGGGAATAGATCAGCCCCAGCATTTT.

This clone showed up just a few times. The chain links TRBV7-3 to TRBJ1-2, with TRBD1 identical over 10 bases. V was clipped by 5 bases and J by 4 bases; unmatched bases: 10. This CDR3 contains 16 residues. The germline V gene has CDR1 SGHTA and CDR2 FQGTGA. The CDR3 DNA follows: TGTGCCAGCAGCGCGACAGGGGGCGAGGTCCGCTATGGCTACACCTTC. Translated: CASSATGGEVRYGYTF.